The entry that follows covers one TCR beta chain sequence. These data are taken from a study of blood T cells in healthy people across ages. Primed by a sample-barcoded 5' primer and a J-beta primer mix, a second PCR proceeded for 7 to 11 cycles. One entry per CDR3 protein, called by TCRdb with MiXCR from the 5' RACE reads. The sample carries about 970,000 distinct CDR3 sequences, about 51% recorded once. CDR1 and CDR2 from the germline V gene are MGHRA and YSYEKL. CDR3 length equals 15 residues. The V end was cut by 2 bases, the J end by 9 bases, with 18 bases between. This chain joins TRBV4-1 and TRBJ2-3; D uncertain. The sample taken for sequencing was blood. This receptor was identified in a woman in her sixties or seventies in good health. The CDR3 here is CASSQSALSPGTQYF. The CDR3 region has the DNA TGCGCCAGCAGCCAAAGTGCCCTATCCCCGGGCACGCAGTATTTT.